The 4 T cell receptor beta chains below come from one sample, sequenced in a study of blood T cells in healthy people across ages. Using a J-beta primer mix together with a sample-barcoded 5' primer, a second PCR was run for about 7 to 12 cycles. TCRdb called the 5' RACE reads again in MiXCR, with one record for every CDR3 protein. The sample gives hundreds of thousands of distinct CDR3 sequences, nearly 25% of which show up once; roughly 10% is in the top ten. Another study also made use of these data, one on T cells of mothers and their children.

The sample was blood. These receptors originate from a boy younger than 18 in good health.

The chain carries TRBV27 and TRBJ2-3; D is uncertain. Trimming shortened V by 0 bases and J by 4 bases, and 5 bases separated the two germline ends. Germline V gene data show CDR1 as MNHEY and CDR2 as SMNVEV (reference sequence). CDR3 length: 13 residues. CDR3 sequence: CASSLSIPDTQYF. CDR3 DNA: TGTGCCAGCAGTTTATCGATTCCAGATACGCAGTATTTT.

The V call is TRBV7-9, the J call TRBJ2-4; 9 nucleotides match TRBD1. CDR1 is SEHNR, CDR2 FQNEAQ, per germline (reference sequence). The CDR3 length is 15 residues. The trim removed 1 base at V and 8 bases at J, leaving 6 bases unmatched. Here the CDR3 reads CASSLVGQGEDIQYF. CDR3 coding DNA: TGTGCCAGCAGCTTAGTGGGACAGGGAGAAGACATTCAGTACTTC.

The chain joins TRBV2 to TRBJ1-1; the D gene is possibly TRBD1 (6 bases). Germline CDR1 reads SNHLY; CDR2 reads FYNNEI. The length of the CDR3 is 11 residues. The germline V and J ends were trimmed by 6 bases and 10 bases, with 12 bases remaining between them. CDR3 residues: CASRGEDRAFF. In DNA form, the CDR3 reads TGTGCCAGCAGGGGTGAGGACAGAGCTTTCTTT.

Concerning this clonotype: Here the CDR3 omits its conserved ending phenylalanine or tryptophan, so a read error is the likely source. The chain has TRBV4-3 and TRBJ2-1; 7 bases are a match to TRBD1. The trim removed 4 bases at V and 7 bases at J, leaving 4 bases unmatched. CDR3 size: 13 residues. Germline V gene data show CDR1 as LGHNA and CDR2 as YSLEER. CDR3 nucleotides: TGCGCCAGCAGCCCCCAGGGACAGAATGAGCAGTTCTTA. Translating it yields CASSPQGQNEQFL.